The rows below give T cell receptor beta chains drawn from one sample of a study of blood T cell repertoires in COVID-19. Produced via immunoSEQ multiplex PCR; TCRdb's table is partial and in-frame only. The table has under 200,000 clones, approximately 87% seen once. Material: PBMCs or T cells enriched from blood (not recorded which). The receptors derive from a woman aged 45-65 years who had recovered from COVID-19. CDR3s include the opening cysteine and the closing phenylalanine or tryptophan.

v_gene,j_gene,CDR3aa
TRBV10-2,TRBJ1-5,CASSDSGTLNQPQHF
TRBV3-1/TRBV3-2,TRBJ1-2,CASSRGQGASYGYTF
TRBV2,TRBJ1-6,CASSVSSPLHF
TRBV7-2,TRBJ1-5,CASSLMAAQPQHF
TRBV28,TRBJ2-3,CASSLQGADTQYF
TRBV28,TRBJ1-2,CASSDPGQGGYGYTF
TRBV5-1,TRBJ2-5,CASSPWGPEETQYF
TRBV5-4,TRBJ1-2,CASSRAKQDGYTF
TRBV5-1,TRBJ1-6,CASSLSLSGTGNPLHF
TRBV4-3,TRBJ1-1,CASSQEVEGGTEAFF